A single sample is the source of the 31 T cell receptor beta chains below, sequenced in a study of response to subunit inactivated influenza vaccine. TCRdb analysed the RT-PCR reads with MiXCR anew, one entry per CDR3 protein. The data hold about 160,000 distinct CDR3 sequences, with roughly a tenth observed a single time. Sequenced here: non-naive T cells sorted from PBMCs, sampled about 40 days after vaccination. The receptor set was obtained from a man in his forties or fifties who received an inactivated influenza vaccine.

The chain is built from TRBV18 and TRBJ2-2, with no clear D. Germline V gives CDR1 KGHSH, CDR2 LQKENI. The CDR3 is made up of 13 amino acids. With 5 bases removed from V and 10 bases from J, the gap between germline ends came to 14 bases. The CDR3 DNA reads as TGTGCCAGCTCATCAGTCCAGGCCGCGGAGCTGTTTTTT. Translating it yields CASSSVQAAELFF.

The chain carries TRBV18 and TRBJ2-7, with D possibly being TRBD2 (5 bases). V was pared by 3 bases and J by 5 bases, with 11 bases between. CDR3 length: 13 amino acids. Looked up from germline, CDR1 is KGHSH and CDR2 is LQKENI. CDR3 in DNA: TGTGCCAGCTCACCCCGGGGTAGCGACGAGCAGTACTTC. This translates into CASSPRGSDEQYF.

The CDR3 sequence: CSALPTSLEQFF. CDR3 coding DNA: TGCAGTGCTCTTCCGACTAGTCTTGAGCAGTTCTTC. The chain joins TRBV20-1 to TRBJ2-1; tentatively, D is TRBD2 (6 bases). V was shortened by 5 bases and J by 9 bases, with 14 bases between the two germline ends. Germline CDR1 reads DFQATT; CDR2 reads SNEGSKA (reference sequence). The CDR3 contains 12 residues.

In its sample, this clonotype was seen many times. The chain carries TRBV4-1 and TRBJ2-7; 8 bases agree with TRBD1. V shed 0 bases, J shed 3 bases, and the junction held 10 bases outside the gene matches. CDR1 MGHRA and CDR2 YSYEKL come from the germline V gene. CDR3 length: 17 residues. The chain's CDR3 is CASSQDYSPGQDYEQYF. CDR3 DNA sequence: TGCGCCAGCAGCCAAGATTATAGTCCGGGACAGGACTACGAGCAGTACTTC.

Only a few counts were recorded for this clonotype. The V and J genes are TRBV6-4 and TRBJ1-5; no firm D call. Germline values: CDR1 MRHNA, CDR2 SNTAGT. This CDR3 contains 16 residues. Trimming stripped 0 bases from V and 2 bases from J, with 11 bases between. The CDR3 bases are TGTGCCAGCAGTGACTCGACGAGGGTCGGCAATCAGCCCCAGCATTTT. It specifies CASSDSTRVGNQPQHF.

The CDR3 reads CASTPRETGALKAFF. DNA for the CDR3: TGTGCCAGCACCCCGAGGGAGACCGGGGCTCTCAAAGCTTTCTTT. J is TRBJ1-1 and V is TRBV7-9, with D possibly being TRBD1 (5 bases). The germline CDR1 and CDR2 sequences are SEHNR and FQNEAQ (reference sequence). The germline V and J ends were trimmed by 7 bases and 9 bases, with 24 bases remaining between them. This CDR3 is 15 amino acids long.

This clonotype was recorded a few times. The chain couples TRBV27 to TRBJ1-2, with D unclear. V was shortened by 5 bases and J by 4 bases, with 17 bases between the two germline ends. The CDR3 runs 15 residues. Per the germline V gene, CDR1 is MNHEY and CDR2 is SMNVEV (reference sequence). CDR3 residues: CASSPAGGRIYGYTF. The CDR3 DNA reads TGTGCCAGCAGTCCCGCCGGTGGAAGGATCTATGGCTACACCTTC.

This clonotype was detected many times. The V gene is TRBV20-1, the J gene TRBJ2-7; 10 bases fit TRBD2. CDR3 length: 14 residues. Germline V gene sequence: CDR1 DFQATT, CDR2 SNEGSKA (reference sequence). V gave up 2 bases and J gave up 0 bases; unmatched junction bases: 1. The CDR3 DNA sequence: TGCAGTGCTAGACTAGCGGGAGCCTCCTACGAGCAGTACTTC. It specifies CSARLAGASYEQYF.

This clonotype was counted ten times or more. This CDR3 reads CASSKGQGTETQYF. The CDR3 nucleotides read TGTGCCAGCAGCAAAGGACAGGGAACAGAGACCCAGTACTTC. The chain recombines TRBV4-2 with TRBJ2-5; 8 nucleotides agree with TRBD1. Germline V gives CDR1 LGHNA, CDR2 YNFKEQ. J was trimmed by 4 bases and V by 5 bases; bases with no gene match: 6. CDR3 size: 14 residues.

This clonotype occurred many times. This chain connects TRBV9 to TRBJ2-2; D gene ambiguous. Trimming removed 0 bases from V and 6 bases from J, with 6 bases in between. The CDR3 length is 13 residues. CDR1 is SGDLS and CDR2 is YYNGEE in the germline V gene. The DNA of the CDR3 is TGTGCCAGCAGCGTAGTTCTTGCCGGGGAGCTGTTTTTT. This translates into CASSVVLAGELFF.

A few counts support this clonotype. CDR3 residues: CATGLSSYEQYF. The CDR3 region has the DNA TGTGCCACCGGACTATCCTCCTACGAGCAGTACTTC. The V and J genes are TRBV2 and TRBJ2-7; tentative D call: TRBD2 (6 bases). Germline CDR1 reads SNHLY; CDR2 reads FYNNEI. The CDR3 is made up of 12 amino acids. Trimming cost V 10 bases and J 0 bases, with 10 bases left between them. Full variable domain (rest looked up from reference TRBV2 and TRBJ2-7): EPEVTQTPSHQVTQMGQEVILRCVPISNHLYFYWYRQILGQKVEFLVSFYNNEISEKSEIFDDQFSVERPDGSNFTLKIRSTKLEDSAMYFCATGLSSYEQYFGPGTRLTVT.

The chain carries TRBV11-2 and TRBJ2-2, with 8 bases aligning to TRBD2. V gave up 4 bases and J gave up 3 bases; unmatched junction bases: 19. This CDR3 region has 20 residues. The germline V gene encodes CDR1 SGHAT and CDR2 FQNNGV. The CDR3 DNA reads TGTGCCAGCAGCTCCCCCAAGACAACCGGCGGGAGGTCATACACCGGGGAGCTGTTTTTT. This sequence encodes CASSSPKTTGGRSYTGELFF.

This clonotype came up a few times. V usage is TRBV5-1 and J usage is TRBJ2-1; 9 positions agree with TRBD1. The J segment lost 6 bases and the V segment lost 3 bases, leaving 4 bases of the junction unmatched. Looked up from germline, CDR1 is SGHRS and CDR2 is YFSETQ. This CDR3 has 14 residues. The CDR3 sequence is CASSSGQGFNEQFF. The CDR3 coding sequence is TGCGCCAGCAGCTCGGGACAGGGATTCAATGAGCAGTTCTTC.

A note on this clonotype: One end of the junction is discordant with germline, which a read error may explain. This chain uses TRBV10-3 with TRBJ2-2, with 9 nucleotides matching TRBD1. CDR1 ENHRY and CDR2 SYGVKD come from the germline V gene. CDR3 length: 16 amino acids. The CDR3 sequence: CATSGTGQGFTGELFF. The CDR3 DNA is TGTGCCACCAGTGGGACCGGACAGGGGTTCACCGGGGAGCTGTTTTTT.

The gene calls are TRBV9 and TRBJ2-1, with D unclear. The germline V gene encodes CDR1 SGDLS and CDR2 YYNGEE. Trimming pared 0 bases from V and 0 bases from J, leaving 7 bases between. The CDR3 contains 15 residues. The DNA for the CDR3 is TGTGCCAGCAGCGTAGGACCAAGCTCCTACAATGAGCAGTTCTTC. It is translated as CASSVGPSSYNEQFF.

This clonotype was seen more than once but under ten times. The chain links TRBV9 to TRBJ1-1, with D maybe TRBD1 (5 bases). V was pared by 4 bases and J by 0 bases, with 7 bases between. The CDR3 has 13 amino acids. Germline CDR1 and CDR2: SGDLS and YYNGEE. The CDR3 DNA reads TGTGCCAGCAGCCGGACACTGAACACTGAAGCTTTCTTT. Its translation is CASSRTLNTEAFF.

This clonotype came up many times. The CDR3 region has the DNA TGCAGTGCTAGAGATCCAGCCCTACGGGGCTATGAGCAGTTCTTC. It codes for CSARDPALRGYEQFF. The chain couples TRBV20-1 to TRBJ2-1; D may be TRBD1 or TRBD2 (5 bases each). CDR3 length: 15 amino acids. Germline V gene lookup returns CDR1 DFQATT and CDR2 SNEGSKA (reference sequence). V lost 0 bases and J 8 bases, leaving 17 bases between the germline ends.

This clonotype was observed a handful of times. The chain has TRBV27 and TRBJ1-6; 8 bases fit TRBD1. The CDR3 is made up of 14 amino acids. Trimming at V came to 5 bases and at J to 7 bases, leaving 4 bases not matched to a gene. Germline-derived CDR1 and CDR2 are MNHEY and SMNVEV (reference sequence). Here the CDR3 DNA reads TGTGCCAGCAGTAAACAGGGGGGCAATTCACCCCTCCACTTT. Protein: CASSKQGGNSPLHF.

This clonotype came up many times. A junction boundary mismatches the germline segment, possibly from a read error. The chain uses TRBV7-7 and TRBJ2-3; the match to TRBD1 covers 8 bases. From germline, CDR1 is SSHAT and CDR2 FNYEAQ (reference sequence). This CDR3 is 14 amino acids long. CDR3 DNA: TGTGCTAGCAGCTTAAGTCCAGGGGGCGGTACGCAGTATTTT. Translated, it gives CASSLSPGGGTQYF.

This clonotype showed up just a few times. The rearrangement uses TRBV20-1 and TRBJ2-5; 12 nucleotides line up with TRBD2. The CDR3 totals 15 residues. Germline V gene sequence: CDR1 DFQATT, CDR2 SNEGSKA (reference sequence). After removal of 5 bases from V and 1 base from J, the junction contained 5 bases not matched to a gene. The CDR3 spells CSAYTTSGSQETQYF. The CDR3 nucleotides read TGCAGTGCTTATACGACTAGCGGGAGCCAAGAGACCCAGTACTTC.

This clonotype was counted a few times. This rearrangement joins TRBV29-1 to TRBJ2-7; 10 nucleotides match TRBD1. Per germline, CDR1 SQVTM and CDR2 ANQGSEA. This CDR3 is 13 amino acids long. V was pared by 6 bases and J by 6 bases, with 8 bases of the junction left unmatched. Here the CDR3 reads CSVHRTGGGEQYF. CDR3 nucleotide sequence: TGCAGCGTCCATCGGACAGGGGGAGGCGAGCAGTACTTC.

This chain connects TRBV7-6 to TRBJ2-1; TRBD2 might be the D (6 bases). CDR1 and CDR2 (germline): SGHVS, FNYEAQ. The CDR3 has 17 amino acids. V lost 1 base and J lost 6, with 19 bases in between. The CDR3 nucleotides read TGTGCCAGCAGCTTAGTATCTGGCGGGCGGGATCGCAATGAGCAGTTCTTC. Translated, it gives CASSLVSGGRDRNEQFF.

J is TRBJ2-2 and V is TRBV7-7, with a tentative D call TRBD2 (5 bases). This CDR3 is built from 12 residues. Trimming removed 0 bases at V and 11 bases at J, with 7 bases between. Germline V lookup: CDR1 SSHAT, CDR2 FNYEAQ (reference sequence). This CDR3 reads CASSLAGRELFF. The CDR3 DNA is TGTGCCAGCAGCTTAGCTGGGAGAGAGCTGTTTTTT.

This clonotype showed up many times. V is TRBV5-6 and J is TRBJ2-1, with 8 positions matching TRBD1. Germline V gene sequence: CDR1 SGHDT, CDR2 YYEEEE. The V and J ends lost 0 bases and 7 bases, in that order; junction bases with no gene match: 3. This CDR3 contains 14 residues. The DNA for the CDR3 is TGTGCCAGCAGCTTGGCCACAGGGGGGAATGAGCAGTTCTTC. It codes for CASSLATGGNEQFF.

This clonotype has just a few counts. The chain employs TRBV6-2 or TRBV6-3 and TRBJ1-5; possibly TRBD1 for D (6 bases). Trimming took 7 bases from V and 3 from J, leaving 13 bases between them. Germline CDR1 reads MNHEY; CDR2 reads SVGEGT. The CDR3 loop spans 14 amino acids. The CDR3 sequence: CASNTGTLNQPQHF. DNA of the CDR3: TGTGCCAGCAACACAGGGACCCTCAATCAGCCCCAGCATTTT.

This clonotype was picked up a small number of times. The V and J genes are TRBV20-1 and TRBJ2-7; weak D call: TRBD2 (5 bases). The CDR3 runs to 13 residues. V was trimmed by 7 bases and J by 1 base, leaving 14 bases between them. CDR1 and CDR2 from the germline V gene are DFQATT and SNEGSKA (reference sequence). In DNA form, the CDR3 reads TGCAGTGAGAGCGGCGCACTGTCCTACGAGCAGTACTTC. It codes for CSESGALSYEQYF.

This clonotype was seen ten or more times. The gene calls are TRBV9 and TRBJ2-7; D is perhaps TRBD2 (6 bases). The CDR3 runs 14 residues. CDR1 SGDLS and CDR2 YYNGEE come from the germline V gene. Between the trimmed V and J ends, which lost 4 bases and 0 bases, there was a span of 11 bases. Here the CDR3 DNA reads TGTGCCAGCAGCTATAGCGGAGCCTCCTACGAGCAGTACTTC. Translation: CASSYSGASYEQYF.

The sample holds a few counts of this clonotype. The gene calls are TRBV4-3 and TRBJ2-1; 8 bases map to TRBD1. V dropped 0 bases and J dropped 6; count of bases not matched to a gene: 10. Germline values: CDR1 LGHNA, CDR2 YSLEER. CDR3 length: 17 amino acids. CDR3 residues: CASSQDFGQGNSNEQFF. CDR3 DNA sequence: TGCGCCAGCAGCCAAGATTTCGGACAGGGTAACTCCAATGAGCAGTTCTTC.

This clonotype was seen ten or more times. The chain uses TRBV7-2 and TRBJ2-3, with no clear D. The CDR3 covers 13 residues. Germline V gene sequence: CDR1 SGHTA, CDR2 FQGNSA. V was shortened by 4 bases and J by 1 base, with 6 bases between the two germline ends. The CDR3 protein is CASSWRGTDTQYF. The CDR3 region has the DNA TGTGCCAGCAGCTGGCGCGGCACAGATACGCAGTATTTT. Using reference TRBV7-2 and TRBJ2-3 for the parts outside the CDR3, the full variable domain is GAGVSQSPSNKVTEKGKDVELRCDPISGHTALYWYRQSLGQGLEFLIYFQGNSAPDKSGLPSDRFSAERTGGSVSTLTIQRTQQEDSAVYLCASSWRGTDTQYFGPGTRLTVL.

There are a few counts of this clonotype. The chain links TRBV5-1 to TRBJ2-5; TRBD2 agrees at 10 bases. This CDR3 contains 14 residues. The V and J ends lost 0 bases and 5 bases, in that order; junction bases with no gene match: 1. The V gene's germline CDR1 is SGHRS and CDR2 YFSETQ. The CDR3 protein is CASSLGLAGETQYF. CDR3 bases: TGCGCCAGCAGCTTGGGACTAGCGGGTGAGACCCAGTACTTC.

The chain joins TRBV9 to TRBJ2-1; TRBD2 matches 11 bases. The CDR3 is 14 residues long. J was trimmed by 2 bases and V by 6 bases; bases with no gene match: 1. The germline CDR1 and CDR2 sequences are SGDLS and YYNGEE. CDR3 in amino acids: CASKGLAAYNEQFF. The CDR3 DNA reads TGTGCCAGCAAGGGACTAGCGGCCTACAATGAGCAGTTCTTC.